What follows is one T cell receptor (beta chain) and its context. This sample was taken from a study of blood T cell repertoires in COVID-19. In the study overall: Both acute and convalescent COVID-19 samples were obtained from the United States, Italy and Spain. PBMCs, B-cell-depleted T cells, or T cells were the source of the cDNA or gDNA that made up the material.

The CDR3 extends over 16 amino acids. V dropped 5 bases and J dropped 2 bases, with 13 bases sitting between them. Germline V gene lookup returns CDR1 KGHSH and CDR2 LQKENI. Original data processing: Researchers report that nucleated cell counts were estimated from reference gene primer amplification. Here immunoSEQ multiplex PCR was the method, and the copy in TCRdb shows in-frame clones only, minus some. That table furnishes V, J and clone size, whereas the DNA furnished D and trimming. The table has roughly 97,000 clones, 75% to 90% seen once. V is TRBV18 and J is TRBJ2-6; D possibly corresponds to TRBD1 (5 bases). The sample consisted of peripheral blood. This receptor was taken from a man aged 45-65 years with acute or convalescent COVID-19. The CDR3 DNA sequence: TGTGCCAGCTCAAACACGCTAGGGGCTGGGGCCAACGTCCTGACTTTC. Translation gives CASSNTLGAGANVLTF.